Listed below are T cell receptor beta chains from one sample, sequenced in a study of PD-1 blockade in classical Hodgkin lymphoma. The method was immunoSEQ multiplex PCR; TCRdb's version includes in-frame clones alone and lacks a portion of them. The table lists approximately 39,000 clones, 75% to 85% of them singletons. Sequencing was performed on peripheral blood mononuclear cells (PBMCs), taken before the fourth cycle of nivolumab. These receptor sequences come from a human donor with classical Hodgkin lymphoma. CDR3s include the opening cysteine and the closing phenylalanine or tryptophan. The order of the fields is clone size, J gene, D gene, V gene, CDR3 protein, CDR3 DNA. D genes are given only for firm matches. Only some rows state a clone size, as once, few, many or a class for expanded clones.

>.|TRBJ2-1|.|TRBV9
CASSVGGADNEQFF
TGTGCCAGCAGCGTAGGGGGGGCCGACAATGAGCAGTTCTTC
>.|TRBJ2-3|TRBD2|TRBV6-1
CASSEVASGGVVQYF
TGTGCCAGCAGTGAAGTTGCTAGCGGGGGGGTTGTGCAGTATTTT
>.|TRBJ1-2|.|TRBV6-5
CASNRAPRNGYTF
TGTGCCAGCAATAGGGCTCCCAGGAATGGCTACACCTTC
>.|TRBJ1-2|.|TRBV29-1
CSVEGGRDGYTF
TGCAGCGTTGAAGGGGGACGGGATGGCTACACCTTC
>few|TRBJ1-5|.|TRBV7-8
CASSLRDKSNQPQHF
TGTGCCAGCAGCCTACGGGACAAGTCCAATCAGCCCCAGCATTTT
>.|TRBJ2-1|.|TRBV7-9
CASSLYSNEQFF
TGTGCCAGCAGCCTTTACAGCAATGAGCAGTTCTTC
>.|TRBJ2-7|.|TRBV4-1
CASSQDGSYEQYF
TGCGCCAGCAGCCAAGACGGATCCTACGAGCAGTACTTC
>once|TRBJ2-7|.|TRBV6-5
CASSYSGSSYEQYF
TGTGCCAGCAGTTACTCTGGGAGCTCCTACGAGCAGTACTTC
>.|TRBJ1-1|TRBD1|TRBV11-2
CASSLRQGYTEAFF
TGTGCCAGCAGCTTAAGACAGGGGTACACTGAAGCTTTCTTT
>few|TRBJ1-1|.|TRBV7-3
CASSLGRNTEAFF
TGTGCCAGCAGCTTAGGACGGAACACTGAAGCTTTCTTT
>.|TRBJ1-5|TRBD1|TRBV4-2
CASSQGLQGNQPQHF
TGTGCCAGCAGCCAAGGTTTACAGGGGAATCAGCCCCAGCATTTT
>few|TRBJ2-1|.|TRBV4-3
CASSHTSNEQFF
TGCGCCAGCAGCCACACTAGCAATGAGCAGTTCTTC
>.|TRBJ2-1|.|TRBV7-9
CASSLAVYNEQFF
TGTGCCAGCAGCTTAGCAGTATACAATGAGCAGTTCTTC
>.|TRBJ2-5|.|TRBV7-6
CASSSRLGETQYF
TGTGCCAGCAGCTCACGACTGGGAGAGACCCAGTACTTC
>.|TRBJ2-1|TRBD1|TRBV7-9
CASTPDRGPYNEQFF
TGTGCCAGCACGCCCGACAGGGGACCTTACAATGAGCAGTTCTTC
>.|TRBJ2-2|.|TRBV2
CASSEDREYTGELFF
TGTGCCAGCAGTGAAGACAGGGAATACACCGGGGAGCTGTTTTTT
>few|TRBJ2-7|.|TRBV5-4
CASSELGEQYF
TGTGCCAGCAGTGAACTGGGAGAACAGTACTTC
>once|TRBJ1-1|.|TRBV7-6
CASSRRVGTEAFF
TGTGCCAGCAGCCGACGGGTGGGCACTGAAGCTTTCTTT
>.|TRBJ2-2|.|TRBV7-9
CASSRGATGELFF
TGTGCCAGCAGCCGTGGGGCCACCGGGGAGCTGTTTTTT
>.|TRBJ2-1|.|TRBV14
CASSRAGTPTNEQFF
TGTGCCAGCAGCCGCGCCGGGACTCCCACGAATGAGCAGTTCTTC
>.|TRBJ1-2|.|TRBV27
CASSLQWGRGYGYTF
TGTGCCAGCAGTTTACAATGGGGCAGGGGCTATGGCTACACCTTC
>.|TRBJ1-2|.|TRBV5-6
CASSYRGPLRGYTF
TGTGCCAGCAGCTACCGCGGTCCTCTAAGGGGCTACACCTTC
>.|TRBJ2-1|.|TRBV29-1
CSVWGGEWEYNEQFF
TGCAGCGTTTGGGGTGGGGAATGGGAGTATAATGAGCAGTTCTTC
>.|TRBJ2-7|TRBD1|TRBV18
CASSSGTGGYEQYF
TGTGCCAGCTCATCCGGGACAGGGGGCTACGAGCAGTACTTC
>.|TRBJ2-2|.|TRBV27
CASSLRGANTGELFF
TGTGCCAGCAGTTTAAGGGGGGCTAACACCGGGGAGCTGTTTTTT
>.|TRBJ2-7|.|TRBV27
CASSDAGGYEQYF
TGTGCCAGCAGTGATGCCGGTGGCTACGAGCAGTACTTC
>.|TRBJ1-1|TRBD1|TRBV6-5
CASTRGQGLAEAFF
TGTGCCAGCACACGGGGACAGGGCCTCGCTGAAGCTTTCTTT
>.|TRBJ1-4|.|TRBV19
CASSPPGTSGEKLFF
TGTGCCAGTAGTCCCCCCGGGACCTCGGGCGAAAAACTGTTTTTT
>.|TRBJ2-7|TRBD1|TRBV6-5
CASSATGGGQYF
TGTGCCAGCAGTGCGACAGGGGGCGGGCAGTACTTC
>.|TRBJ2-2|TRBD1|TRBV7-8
CASRKRTGVLNTGELFF
TGTGCCAGCAGAAAACGGACAGGCGTTTTGAACACCGGGGAGCTGTTTTTT
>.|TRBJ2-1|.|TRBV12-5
CASGAGDKINEQFF
TGTGCTAGTGGTGCCGGGGATAAAATCAATGAGCAGTTCTTC
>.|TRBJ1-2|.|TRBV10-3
CAIKGGRANYGYTF
TGTGCCATCAAAGGAGGGAGGGCTAACTATGGCTACACCTTC
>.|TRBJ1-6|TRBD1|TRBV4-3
CASSQLTGGDSPLHF
TGCGCCAGCAGCCAATTGACAGGGGGTGATTCACCCCTCCACTTT
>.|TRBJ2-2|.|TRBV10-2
CASSVNRRGTGELFF
TGCGCCAGCAGTGTCAACCGCCGCGGCACCGGGGAGCTGTTTTTT
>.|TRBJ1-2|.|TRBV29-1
CSAITRARGHTF
TGCAGCGCTATCACGCGGGCCCGAGGGCACACCTTC
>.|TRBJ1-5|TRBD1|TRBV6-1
CASAGGGNQPQHF
TGTGCCAGCGCAGGGGGCGGCAATCAGCCCCAGCATTTT
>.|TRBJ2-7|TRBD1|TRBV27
CASRLTTGSYEQYF
TGTGCCAGCAGACTTACGACAGGGTCCTACGAGCAGTACTTC
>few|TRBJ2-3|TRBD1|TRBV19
CASSTQGGTDTQYF
TGTGCCAGTAGTACCCAGGGGGGCACAGATACGCAGTATTTT
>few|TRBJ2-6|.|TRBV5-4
CASSLLGDPGANVLTF
TGTGCCAGCAGCTTGTTAGGGGACCCCGGGGCCAACGTCCTGACTTTC
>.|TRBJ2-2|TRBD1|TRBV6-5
CASSEGQLAGELFF
TGTGCCAGCAGTGAGGGACAGCTGGCCGGGGAGCTGTTTTTT
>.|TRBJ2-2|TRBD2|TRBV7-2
CASRLAGANTGELFF
TGTGCCAGCAGGTTAGCGGGGGCGAACACCGGGGAGCTGTTTTTT
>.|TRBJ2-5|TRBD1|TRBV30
CAWSVPNPTGTETQYF
TGTGCCTGGAGTGTACCCAATCCGACAGGGACGGAGACCCAGTACTTC
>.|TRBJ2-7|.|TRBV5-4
CASSLHPGNQVYEQYF
TGTGCCAGCAGCTTGCACCCCGGGAACCAGGTTTACGAGCAGTACTTC
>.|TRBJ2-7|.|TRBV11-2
CASSSLHTTVSYEQYF
TGTGCCAGCAGCTCCCTGCACACGACGGTATCCTACGAGCAGTACTTC